This record covers a single T cell receptor beta chain. The antigen is not known. The data were produced by immunoSEQ multiplex PCR, yet TCRdb's version contains in-frame clones alone and is incomplete. The sample contains just under 85,000 clones, 91% of which appear only once. The source of the sample is a study of graft-versus-host responses after intestinal transplantation. Study context: The study gave all recipients anti-thymocyte globulin induction, then tacrolimus and steroids for two to three years. General observations from the study: Analysis identified GvH clones in recipient marrow, with some appearing first in ileum or blood.

V trimming: 3 bases; J trimming: 9 bases; junction bases outside the gene matches: 7. Germline lookup yields CDR1 GTSNPN and CDR2 SVGIG (reference sequence). CDR3 length equals 12 residues. This material consisted of unstimulated CD8+ T cells sorted from spleen or lymph node cells, taken before transplant. This chain links TRBV30 with TRBJ2-7; TRBD1 matches 8 bases. The TCR was taken from a human donor who was the organ donor for an intestinal transplant. The CDR3 bases are TGTGCCTGGAGCGACAGACAGGGGTGGCAGTACTTC. As protein: CAWSDRQGWQYF. Complete variable domain (other parts from reference TRBV30 and TRBJ2-7): SQTIHQWPATLVQPVGSPLSLECTVEGTSNPNLYWYRQAAGRGLQLLFYSVGIGQISSEVPQNLSASRPQDRQFILSSKKLLLSDSGFYLCAWSDRQGWQYFGPGTRLTVT.